Listed here is a single T cell receptor beta chain. These data belong to a study of blood T cell repertoires in COVID-19. Study details: Sites in the United States, Italy and Spain provided acute and convalescent COVID-19 samples. T cells, B-cell-depleted T cells, or PBMCs provided the cDNA or gDNA that served as material.

Trimming removed 10 bases from V and 6 bases from J, with 6 bases in between. This CDR3 has 10 amino acids. Germline V lookup: CDR1 SGHAT, CDR2 FQNNGV. Original analysis: Researchers report that nucleated cell counts were estimated from reference gene primer amplification. Profiling relied on immunoSEQ multiplex PCR, and the TCRdb table lists in-frame clones only, not all of them. That table supplies the V and J calls and clone size; D and trimming were determined from the DNA. Here the sample spans 30,000 to 40,000 clones, approximately 89% being singletons. This sequence was found in a man aged 45-65 years with active COVID-19. Sequenced sample: peripheral blood. This chain links TRBV11-2 with TRBJ2-2; D not certain. CDR3 DNA sequence: TGTGCCATCCTCTCCGGGGAGCTGTTTTTT. Protein product: CAILSGELFF.